Below, 4 T cell receptor beta chains from the same sample are listed, as sequenced in a study of T cell repertoires in cytomegalovirus infection. TCRdb recomputed calls from the reads with MiXCR, one row per CDR3 protein. The sample holds roughly 990,000 distinct CDR3 sequences, about 33% seen once. These receptors are not linked to any known antigen. The sequenced sample was cultured CD8+ T cells from PBMCs, obtained from culture after CMV antigen stimulation. The receptors were sampled from a human donor in good health (CMV status not recorded). Some clones in this sample may be carry-over from other donors' samples.

In DNA, the CDR3 is TGTGCCAGCAGCAGCGGGACAGGGTTATATAATTCACCCCTCCACTTT. The encoded protein is CASSSGTGLYNSPLHF. The chain is built from TRBV5-5 and TRBJ1-6; 9 bases line up with TRBD1. The CDR3 covers 16 residues. Germline V gene sequence: CDR1 SGHKS, CDR2 YYEKEE (reference sequence). V lost 4 bases, J lost 4 bases, and 6 bases stayed unmatched.

The rearrangement joins TRBV7-2 to TRBJ1-1; the D is unclear. Germline lookup yields CDR1 SGHTA and CDR2 FQGNSA. Trimming took 2 bases from V and 4 from J, leaving 11 bases between them. The CDR3 totals 14 residues. The DNA for the CDR3 is TGTGCCAGCAGCTTATTGACCCGGAGCACTGAAGCTTTCTTT. Encoded protein: CASSLLTRSTEAFF.

This clonotype was detected a few times. The chain joins TRBV11-2 to TRBJ1-3; tentative D call: TRBD1 (5 bases). V was shortened by 5 bases and J by 0 bases, with 14 bases between the two germline ends. CDR3 length: 16 residues. CDR1 is SGHAT, CDR2 FQNNGV, per germline. The CDR3 DNA reads TGTGCCAGCAGCCCTAATACAGGAGTCTCTGGAAACACCATATATTTT. It translates to CASSPNTGVSGNTIYF. The full variable domain, with the rest looked up from reference TRBV11-2 and TRBJ1-3, is EAGVAQSPRYKIIEKRQSVAFWCNPISGHATLYWYQQILGQGPKLLIQFQNNGVVDDSQLPKDRFSAERLKGVDSTLKIQPAKLEDSAVYLCASSPNTGVSGNTIYFGEGSWLTVV.

There are many counts of this clonotype. This chain connects TRBV7-8 to TRBJ2-2, with D possibly being TRBD1 or TRBD2 (5 bases each). This CDR3 region has 12 residues. CDR1 is SGHVS and CDR2 is FQNEAQ in the germline V gene. The V end was cut by 9 bases, the J end by 5 bases, with 10 bases between. Written as DNA, the CDR3 is TGTGCCAGACGAGGGGAAACCGGGGAGCTGTTTTTT. Translation gives CARRGETGELFF.